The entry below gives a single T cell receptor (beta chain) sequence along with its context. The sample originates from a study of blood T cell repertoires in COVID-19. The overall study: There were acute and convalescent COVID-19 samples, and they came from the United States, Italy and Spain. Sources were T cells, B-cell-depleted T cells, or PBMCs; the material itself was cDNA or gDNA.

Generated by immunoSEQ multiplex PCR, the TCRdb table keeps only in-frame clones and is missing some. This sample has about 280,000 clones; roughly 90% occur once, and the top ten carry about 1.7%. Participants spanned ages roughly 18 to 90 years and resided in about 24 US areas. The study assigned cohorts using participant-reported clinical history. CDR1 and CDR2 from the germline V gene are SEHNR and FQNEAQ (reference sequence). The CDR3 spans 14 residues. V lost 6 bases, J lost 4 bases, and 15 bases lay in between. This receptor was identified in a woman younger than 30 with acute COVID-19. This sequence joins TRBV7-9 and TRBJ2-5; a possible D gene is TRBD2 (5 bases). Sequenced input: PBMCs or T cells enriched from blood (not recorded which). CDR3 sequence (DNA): TGTGCCAGCAGTTTACTAGTTTCGGGAGAGACCCAGTACTTC. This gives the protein CASSLLVSGETQYF.